A selection of T cell receptor beta chains follows, all from one sample in a study of regulatory T cells in long-lasting Graves disease. Using its own MiXCR run on the multiplex PCR reads, TCRdb lists one record per CDR3 protein. The sample lists roughly 420,000 distinct CDR3 sequences; 15% to 20% were seen once. Another study also made use of these data, one on T cells in Graves' hyperthyroidism and ophthalmopathy.

The source was peripheral blood mononuclear cells (PBMCs), collected at new diagnosis, from a patient treated with antithyroid drugs. Every receptor here comes from a young woman with Graves disease. Each CDR3 is given with its conserved first and last residue. D genes are given only for firm matches. Size tells how often a clone was seen (once, few, many) or the class of an expanded clone, and some rows leave it out.

v_gene: TRBV14
j_gene: TRBJ2-7
d_gene: NA
abundance: many
CDR3aa: CASSLRWEIYEQYF
CDR3nt: TGTGCCAGCAGCCTCCGGTGGGAGATCTACGAGCAGTACTTC

v_gene: TRBV5-4
j_gene: TRBJ2-6
d_gene: NA
abundance: few
CDR3aa: CASSPPGRISGANVLTF
CDR3nt: TGTGCCAGCAGCCCACCCGGGCGGATCTCTGGGGCCAACGTCCTGACTTTC

v_gene: TRBV20-1
j_gene: TRBJ2-4
d_gene: NA
abundance: once
CDR3aa: CSARMIENGIQYF
CDR3nt: TGCAGTGCTAGAATGATCGAAAATGGCATTCAGTACTTC

v_gene: TRBV24-1
j_gene: TRBJ2-5
d_gene: TRBD2
abundance: NA
CDR3aa: CATSDPGTSGTETRYF
CDR3nt: TGTGCCACCAGTGACCCAGGGACTAGCGGAACAGAGACCCGGTACTTC

v_gene: TRBV19
j_gene: TRBJ2-7
d_gene: NA
abundance: NA
CDR3aa: CASSIGGSRPWEQYF
CDR3nt: TGTGCCAGTAGTATCGGTGGGAGCCGGCCGTGGGAGCAGTACTTC

v_gene: TRBV5-1
j_gene: TRBJ2-6
d_gene: NA
abundance: few
CDR3aa: CASSFASSSGANVLTF
CDR3nt: TGCGCCAGCAGCTTCGCATCCAGCTCTGGGGCCAACGTCCTGACTTTC

v_gene: TRBV11-2
j_gene: TRBJ2-1
d_gene: TRBD2
abundance: NA
CDR3aa: CASSPPGLAGKFF
CDR3nt: TGTGCCAGCAGCCCCCCGGGACTAGCGGGAAAGTTCTTC

v_gene: TRBV6-2/TRBV6-3
j_gene: TRBJ2-1
d_gene: NA
abundance: many
CDR3aa: CASSLVQNNEQFF
CDR3nt: TGTGCCAGCAGTTTAGTCCAGAACAATGAGCAGTTCTTC

v_gene: TRBV20-1
j_gene: TRBJ2-3
d_gene: TRBD2
abundance: NA
CDR3aa: CSALADLGADTQYF
CDR3nt: TGCAGTGCCCTAGCGGATCTAGGGGCAGATACGCAGTATTTT

v_gene: TRBV20-1
j_gene: TRBJ1-1
d_gene: NA
abundance: many
CDR3aa: CSARPSYTEAFF
CDR3nt: TGCAGTGCTAGGCCCTCCTACACTGAAGCTTTCTTT

v_gene: TRBV7-9
j_gene: TRBJ2-7
d_gene: NA
abundance: few
CDR3aa: CASDPGLPLLSAQYF
CDR3nt: TGTGCCAGCGACCCCGGTCTTCCCCTTTTATCGGCGCAGTACTTC

v_gene: TRBV6-2/TRBV6-3
j_gene: TRBJ2-2
d_gene: NA
abundance: NA
CDR3aa: CASSYGGREGANTGELFF
CDR3nt: TGTGCCAGCAGTTACGGCGGAAGAGAGGGGGCGAACACCGGGGAGCTGTTTTTT

v_gene: TRBV7-8
j_gene: TRBJ1-2
d_gene: NA
abundance: many
CDR3aa: CASSETGFDGYTF
CDR3nt: TGTGCCAGCAGTGAAACAGGGTTTGATGGCTACACCTTC

v_gene: TRBV20-1
j_gene: TRBJ2-4
d_gene: TRBD2
abundance: many
CDR3aa: CSAREAGWGNIQYF
CDR3nt: TGCAGTGCTAGGGAAGCGGGATGGGGAAACATTCAGTACTTC

v_gene: TRBV12-3/TRBV12-4
j_gene: TRBJ2-1
d_gene: NA
abundance: few
CDR3aa: CASSNAYNEQFF
CDR3nt: TGTGCCAGCAGTAACGCCTACAATGAGCAGTTCTTC

v_gene: TRBV20-1
j_gene: TRBJ2-1
d_gene: TRBD2
abundance: NA
CDR3aa: CSARIPSSGGSYNEQFF
CDR3nt: TGCAGTGCTAGGATCCCGAGTAGCGGGGGGTCCTACAATGAGCAGTTCTTC

v_gene: TRBV20-1
j_gene: TRBJ2-7
d_gene: NA
abundance: many
CDR3aa: CSARPLPGTAYEQYF
CDR3nt: TGCAGTGCTAGACCCTTACCCGGGACTGCCTACGAGCAGTACTTC

v_gene: TRBV29-1
j_gene: TRBJ1-2
d_gene: NA
abundance: many
CDR3aa: CSVREGVDGYTF
CDR3nt: TGCAGCGTTCGAGAGGGGGTAGATGGCTACACCTTC

v_gene: TRBV9
j_gene: TRBJ2-7
d_gene: TRBD1
abundance: many
CDR3aa: CASSPWTGAPEQYF
CDR3nt: TGTGCCAGCAGCCCCTGGACAGGGGCTCCGGAGCAGTACTTC

v_gene: TRBV12-3/TRBV12-4
j_gene: TRBJ2-7
d_gene: NA
abundance: many
CDR3aa: CASSLILGQGGYEQYF
CDR3nt: TGTGCCAGCAGTTTAATCCTCGGCCAGGGGGGTTACGAGCAGTACTTC

v_gene: TRBV27
j_gene: TRBJ2-5
d_gene: NA
abundance: many
CDR3aa: CASSSRANQETQYF
CDR3nt: TGTGCCAGCAGTTCAAGGGCGAACCAAGAGACCCAGTACTTC

v_gene: TRBV2
j_gene: TRBJ1-2
d_gene: NA
abundance: many
CDR3aa: CASSEGQDYGYTF
CDR3nt: TGTGCCAGCAGTGAAGGGCAGGACTATGGCTACACCTTC

v_gene: TRBV27
j_gene: TRBJ1-2
d_gene: NA
abundance: many
CDR3aa: CASSFLSGGYGYTF
CDR3nt: TGTGCCAGCAGTTTTCTCTCGGGGGGCTATGGCTACACCTTC

v_gene: TRBV6-1
j_gene: TRBJ1-1
d_gene: NA
abundance: few
CDR3aa: CASNRFDSPGGAFF
CDR3nt: TGTGCCAGCAACCGATTTGACAGTCCCGGCGGGGCTTTCTTT

v_gene: TRBV5-1
j_gene: TRBJ1-5
d_gene: NA
abundance: once
CDR3aa: CASRINNQPQHF
CDR3nt: TGCGCCAGCAGGATTAACAATCAGCCCCAGCATTTT

v_gene: TRBV13
j_gene: TRBJ2-3
d_gene: NA
abundance: many
CDR3aa: CASSLASSSSTTDTQYF
CDR3nt: TGTGCCAGCAGCTTAGCGTCTAGCTCATCCACCACAGATACGCAGTATTTT

v_gene: TRBV19
j_gene: TRBJ2-1
d_gene: TRBD1
abundance: NA
CDR3aa: CASRTGVYNEQFF
CDR3nt: TGTGCCAGTCGGACAGGAGTCTACAATGAGCAGTTCTTC

v_gene: TRBV28
j_gene: TRBJ2-5
d_gene: NA
abundance: many
CDR3aa: CASRLKTGPRRETQYF
CDR3nt: TGTGCCAGCAGATTGAAAACGGGCCCCCGCCGGGAGACCCAGTACTTC

v_gene: TRBV4-1
j_gene: TRBJ1-3
d_gene: NA
abundance: NA
CDR3aa: CASSQLAALGNTIYF
CDR3nt: TGCGCCAGCAGCCAATTAGCAGCGCTTGGAAACACCATATATTTT

v_gene: TRBV7-8
j_gene: TRBJ2-7
d_gene: TRBD2
abundance: NA
CDR3aa: CASSTPIRGREGYEQYF
CDR3nt: TGTGCCAGCAGCACGCCCATTCGGGGGCGGGAGGGCTACGAGCAGTACTTC

v_gene: TRBV7-3
j_gene: TRBJ2-3
d_gene: NA
abundance: many
CDR3aa: CASSPLGADTQYF
CDR3nt: TGTGCCAGCAGCCCGTTGGGGGCAGATACGCAGTATTTT

v_gene: TRBV11-1
j_gene: TRBJ2-7
d_gene: TRBD1
abundance: few
CDR3aa: CASRRDRGISYEQYF
CDR3nt: TGTGCCAGCAGAAGGGACAGGGGGATCTCCTACGAGCAGTACTTC

v_gene: TRBV6-2/TRBV6-3
j_gene: TRBJ2-7
d_gene: TRBD2
abundance: many
CDR3aa: CASSYTSGIYEQYF
CDR3nt: TGTGCCAGCAGTTACACTAGCGGGATATACGAGCAGTACTTC

v_gene: TRBV28
j_gene: TRBJ2-1
d_gene: NA
abundance: many
CDR3aa: CASSYELGSSYNEQFF
CDR3nt: TGTGCCAGCAGCTACGAACTAGGAAGCTCCTACAATGAGCAGTTCTTC

v_gene: TRBV20-1
j_gene: TRBJ2-1
d_gene: TRBD1
abundance: many
CDR3aa: CSAEGQGVREQFF
CDR3nt: TGCAGTGCTGAGGGACAGGGGGTCCGTGAGCAGTTCTTC

v_gene: TRBV25-1
j_gene: TRBJ2-5
d_gene: NA
abundance: NA
CDR3aa: CASSVGRQETQYF
CDR3nt: TGTGCCAGCAGTGTAGGACGACAAGAGACCCAGTACTTC

v_gene: TRBV12-5
j_gene: TRBJ2-4
d_gene: NA
abundance: many
CDR3aa: CASGLVLLWGSNIQYF
CDR3nt: TGTGCTAGTGGTTTGGTACTATTGTGGGGCAGCAACATTCAGTACTTC

v_gene: TRBV7-2
j_gene: TRBJ2-1
d_gene: TRBD2
abundance: many
CDR3aa: CASSLVASGGSSYNEQFF
CDR3nt: TGTGCCAGCAGCTTAGTGGCTAGCGGAGGGAGCTCCTACAATGAGCAGTTCTTC

v_gene: TRBV6-1
j_gene: TRBJ2-5
d_gene: TRBD1
abundance: NA
CDR3aa: CASSPGTGREIQYF
CDR3nt: TGTGCCAGCAGTCCGGGGACAGGAAGAGAAATCCAGTACTTC

v_gene: TRBV5-1
j_gene: TRBJ2-7
d_gene: NA
abundance: few
CDR3aa: CASSLIGGSIDEQYF
CDR3nt: TGCGCCAGCAGCTTGATTGGGGGATCTATCGACGAGCAGTACTTC

v_gene: TRBV27
j_gene: TRBJ1-1
d_gene: NA
abundance: many
CDR3aa: CASSFVRNTEAFF
CDR3nt: TGTGCCAGCAGTTTTGTCAGGAACACTGAAGCTTTCTTT

v_gene: TRBV6-2/TRBV6-3
j_gene: TRBJ2-6
d_gene: TRBD1
abundance: NA
CDR3aa: CATGTGYSGANVLTF
CDR3nt: TGTGCTACCGGGACAGGGTACTCTGGGGCCAACGTCCTGACTTTC

v_gene: TRBV18
j_gene: TRBJ2-2
d_gene: TRBD1
abundance: many
CDR3aa: CASSQTGGPNTGELFF
CDR3nt: TGTGCCAGCTCACAGACAGGGGGCCCGAACACCGGGGAGCTGTTTTTT

v_gene: TRBV28
j_gene: TRBJ2-5
d_gene: TRBD1
abundance: NA
CDR3aa: CASRPGQGTLQETQYF
CDR3nt: TGTGCCAGCAGGCCGGGACAGGGAACCCTACAAGAGACCCAGTACTTC

v_gene: TRBV28
j_gene: TRBJ2-3
d_gene: TRBD2
abundance: once
CDR3aa: CASSQPFREGRHTQYF
CDR3nt: TGCGCCAGCAGCCAACCGTTTCGGGAGGGCCGACATACGCAGTATTTT

v_gene: TRBV3-1
j_gene: TRBJ2-1
d_gene: TRBD2
abundance: NA
CDR3aa: CASGGEGTTNNEQFF
CDR3nt: TGTGCCAGCGGGGGGGAGGGGACTACCAACAATGAGCAGTTCTTC

v_gene: TRBV7-9
j_gene: TRBJ2-1
d_gene: NA
abundance: many
CDR3aa: CASRGPGSGAHEQFF
CDR3nt: TGTGCCAGCCGGGGCCCCGGTAGCGGCGCACATGAGCAGTTCTTC

v_gene: TRBV12-3/TRBV12-4
j_gene: TRBJ1-2
d_gene: TRBD1
abundance: NA
CDR3aa: CASSTTSGGSYGYTF
CDR3nt: TGTGCCAGCAGTACAACGTCAGGGGGCAGCTATGGCTACACCTTC

v_gene: TRBV9
j_gene: TRBJ1-1
d_gene: NA
abundance: many
CDR3aa: CASSVGTLANTEAFF
CDR3nt: TGTGCCAGCAGCGTCGGGACCTTGGCGAACACTGAAGCTTTCTTT

v_gene: TRBV18
j_gene: TRBJ2-3
d_gene: NA
abundance: many
CDR3aa: CASSPPSGVGDTQYF
CDR3nt: TGTGCCAGCTCACCGCCATCGGGGGTAGGGGATACGCAGTATTTT

v_gene: TRBV24-1
j_gene: TRBJ1-2
d_gene: NA
abundance: many
CDR3aa: CATSDRNRLGYTF
CDR3nt: TGTGCCACCAGTGACCGGAACAGGTTAGGCTACACCTTC

v_gene: TRBV30
j_gene: TRBJ2-1
d_gene: TRBD1
abundance: many
CDR3aa: CAWSLSTGPSAPFF
CDR3nt: TGTGCCTGGAGTTTATCGACAGGGCCGTCCGCTCCGTTCTTC

v_gene: TRBV5-4
j_gene: TRBJ1-1
d_gene: NA
abundance: few
CDR3aa: CASSPGGGRNTEAFF
CDR3nt: TGTGCCAGCAGCCCCGGTGGGGGTCGGAACACTGAAGCTTTCTTT

v_gene: TRBV2
j_gene: TRBJ1-1
d_gene: TRBD1
abundance: NA
CDR3aa: CARQSGTGQALRTEAFF
CDR3nt: TGTGCCAGACAATCCGGGACAGGACAAGCGCTGAGGACTGAAGCTTTCTTT